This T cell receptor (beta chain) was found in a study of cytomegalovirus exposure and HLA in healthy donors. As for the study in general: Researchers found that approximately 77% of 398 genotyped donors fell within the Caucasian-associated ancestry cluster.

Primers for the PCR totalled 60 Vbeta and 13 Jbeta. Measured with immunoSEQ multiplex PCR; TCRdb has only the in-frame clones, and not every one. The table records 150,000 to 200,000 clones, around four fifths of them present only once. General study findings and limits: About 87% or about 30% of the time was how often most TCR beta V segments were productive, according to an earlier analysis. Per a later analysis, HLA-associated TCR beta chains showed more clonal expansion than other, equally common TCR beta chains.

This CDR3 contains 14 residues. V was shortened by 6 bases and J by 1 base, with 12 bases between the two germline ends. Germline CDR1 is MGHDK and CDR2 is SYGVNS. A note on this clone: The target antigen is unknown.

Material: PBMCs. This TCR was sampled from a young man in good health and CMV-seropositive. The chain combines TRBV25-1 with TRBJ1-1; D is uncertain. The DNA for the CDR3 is TGTGCCAGCAGCCTTGAGGCAGCGAACACTGAAGCTTTCTTT. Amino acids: CASSLEAANTEAFF.